This T cell receptor (beta chain) was sequenced in a study of T cells in Graves' hyperthyroidism and ophthalmopathy. Regarding the study as a whole: Ophthalmopathy, as predicted by the model, came a median 6.5 months after the prediction. The majority of expanded thyroid clonotypes above 0.001 also appeared in blood.

Patients were excluded because of uncontrolled infection, other autoimmune disease, pregnancy or lactation. Germline V gives CDR1 MDHEN, CDR2 SYDVKM. Deletions cut 4 bases from V and 7 bases from J, with 11 bases between. This CDR3 comprises 13 residues. TCR beta CDR3 regions were amplified from RNA transcripts. The TCR CDR3 first-round RT-PCR relied on the HTBI primer set. TCRdb independently ran MiXCR on the multiplex PCR reads; one entry per CDR3 protein. The table includes hundreds of thousands of distinct CDR3 sequences, just under 45% detected once. Worth noting for this clonotype: Its antigen is currently unknown.

The sample comprised peripheral blood or thyroid tissue (not recorded which). The TCR was taken from an adult man with Graves' disease, either hyperthyroidism or ophthalmopathy (not recorded which). The J gene is TRBJ1-5, the V gene TRBV28; D is perhaps TRBD1 (5 bases). The CDR3 sequence: CASSSGLRQPQHF. DNA of the CDR3: TGTGCCAGCAGTTCAGGGTTGCGACAGCCCCAGCATTTT.